The 28 T cell receptor beta chains listed next were all sequenced from one sample in a study of shared clonotypes between healthy human individuals. Profiled with immunoSEQ multiplex PCR; TCRdb holds only in-frame clones, not every one. The sample contains over a million clones, approximately 80% of which appear only once. The sequencing sample was made of memory CD4+ T cells from PBMCs. Subset given: CD45RA-negative fraction. The receptor source for this set is a man aged 18 to 35 in good health. Some clones in this sample may be carry-over from other donors' samples.

The rearrangement links TRBV6-1 to TRBJ1-2, with D unresolved. Germline CDR1 is MNHNS and CDR2 is SASEGT. The V end was cut by 3 bases, the J end by 0 bases, with 17 bases between. This CDR3 is built from 17 residues. The CDR3 nucleotides read TGTGCCAGCAGTGAGCGTAGGGCTCCGGGCCCTAACTATGGCTACACCTTC. Amino acids: CASSERRAPGPNYGYTF.

This chain links TRBV7-9 with TRBJ1-1; D gene uncertain. V was pared by 0 bases and J by 7 bases, with 12 bases between. This CDR3 has 14 residues. Germline CDR1 reads SEHNR; CDR2 reads FQNEAQ (reference sequence). CDR3 sequence: CASSLARPEGEAFF. Written as DNA, the CDR3 is TGTGCCAGCAGCTTAGCACGGCCCGAGGGTGAAGCTTTCTTT.

The rearrangement uses TRBV30 and TRBJ1-1; D gene unclear. Per germline, CDR1 GTSNPN and CDR2 SVGIG (reference sequence). The V gene lost 2 bases and the J gene lost 1 base, with 23 bases spanning the gap. This CDR3 is 18 amino acids long. The CDR3 nucleotides read TGTGCCTGGAGTCCCTTCTGCTTGGGTGGGTTAGGGAACACTGAAGCTTTCTTT. This translates into CAWSPFCLGGLGNTEAFF. The full variable domain, its missing parts supplied by reference TRBV30 and TRBJ1-1, is SQTIHQWPATLVQPVGSPLSLECTVEGTSNPNLYWYRQAAGRGLQLLFYSVGIGQISSEVPQNLSASRPQDRQFILSSKKLLLSDSGFYLCAWSPFCLGGLGNTEAFFGQGTRLTVV.

The chain uses TRBV14 and TRBJ1-1, with D possibly matching TRBD1 (5 bases). Trimming pared 4 bases from V and 5 bases from J, leaving 8 bases between. The length of the CDR3 is 12 residues. Germline loops: CDR1 SGHDN, CDR2 FVKESK. This CDR3 reads CASSRDGTEAFF. In nucleotides, the CDR3 is TGTGCCAGCAGCCGGGACGGGACTGAAGCTTTCTTT.

This clone was seen only once. The V call is TRBV28, the J call TRBJ2-7; D could derive from TRBD1 or TRBD2 (6 bases each). Trimming removed 5 bases at V and 4 bases at J, with 21 bases between. In germline, CDR1 is MDHEN, CDR2 SYDVKM. The CDR3 extends over 16 amino acids. The chain's CDR3 is CASSPRDTRGRYEQYF. The CDR3 nucleotides are TGTGCCAGCAGTCCAAGGGACACCCGGGGGAGGTACGAGCAGTACTTC.

This clone was observed a handful of times. The genes are TRBV30 and TRBJ1-2; D gene unclear. V lost 2 bases to trimming and J lost 0 bases, with 16 bases between them. The CDR3 runs to 16 residues. CDR1 and CDR2 (germline): GTSNPN, SVGIG (reference sequence). The CDR3, as DNA: TGTGCCTGGAGTCCTCCATCCAGGATAACTAACTATGGCTACACCTTC. It yields the protein CAWSPPSRITNYGYTF.

The chain carries TRBV28 and TRBJ1-3; D uncertain. CDR3 length: 15 residues. Germline V CDR1 and CDR2: MDHEN, SYDVKM. The V gene lost 4 bases and the J gene lost 2 bases, with 12 bases spanning the gap. CDR3 residues: CASSSPTVPGNTIYF. DNA of the CDR3: TGTGCCAGCAGTTCCCCAACAGTGCCTGGAAACACCATATATTTT. Full variable domain (rest looked up from reference TRBV28 and TRBJ1-3): DVKVTQSSRYLVKRTGEKVFLECVQDMDHENMFWYRQDPGLGLRLIYFSYDVKMKEKGDIPEGYSVSREKKERFSLILESASTNQTSMYLCASSSPTVPGNTIYFGEGSWLTVV.

The V and J genes are TRBV11-2 and TRBJ2-7; D perhaps matches TRBD1 (5 bases). The V gene lost 5 bases and the J gene lost 1 base, with 18 bases spanning the gap. The CDR3 loop spans 16 amino acids. The V gene's germline CDR1 is SGHAT and CDR2 FQNNGV. CDR3 in amino acids: CASSNSAGIKSYEQYF. The CDR3 DNA follows: TGTGCCAGCAGCAACTCCGCAGGGATCAAGTCCTACGAGCAGTACTTC.

The chain couples TRBV7-9 to TRBJ2-7; maybe TRBD1 (6 bases). Germline values: CDR1 SEHNR, CDR2 FQNEAQ (reference sequence). The ends were cut back, 0 bases at V and 5 bases at J, with 11 bases in the middle. The CDR3 loop spans 14 amino acids. CDR3 protein: CASSLASNRDEQYF. CDR3 nucleotides: TGTGCCAGCAGCTTAGCGTCCAACAGGGACGAGCAGTACTTC.

The chain links TRBV5-4 to TRBJ1-1; the match to TRBD1 covers 8 bases. CDR1 is SGHNT, CDR2 YYREEE, per germline (reference sequence). The CDR3 contains 15 residues. The V segment lost 4 bases and the J segment 6 bases; nucleotides outside the gene matches: 11. Here the CDR3 DNA reads TGTGCCAGCAGCCCAACCCAGGGGGCAGGGGCTGAAGCTTTCTTT. Amino acids: CASSPTQGAGAEAFF.

V is TRBV30 and J is TRBJ1-3, with D possibly TRBD1 on 6 matching bases. The CDR3 loop spans 13 amino acids. V was shortened by 2 bases and J by 4 bases, with 9 bases between the two germline ends. Germline V gene lookup returns CDR1 GTSNPN and CDR2 SVGIG (reference sequence). CDR3 region: CAWSQDRGNTIYF. CDR3 bases: TGTGCCTGGAGTCAAGACAGGGGAAACACCATATATTTT.

The chain links TRBV5-1 to TRBJ2-3; D is perhaps TRBD1 (7 bases). V lost 4 bases and J lost 3, with 15 bases in between. The CDR3 consists of 15 residues. The germline V gene has CDR1 SGHRS and CDR2 YFSETQ. The CDR3 DNA reads TGCGCCAGCAGCAGCGCGCAGGGGGGAACAGATACGCAGTATTTT. This codes for CASSSAQGGTDTQYF.

V and J are TRBV28 and TRBJ1-1; D is possibly TRBD1 (6 bases). CDR3 length: 15 amino acids. V shed 2 bases and J shed 4 bases, with 14 bases lying between them. Germline V gene data show CDR1 as MDHEN and CDR2 as SYDVKM. DNA for the CDR3: TGTGCCAGCAGTTTAGTAGGGGGGATCCCCACTGAAGCTTTCTTT. Residues: CASSLVGGIPTEAFF.

The chain links TRBV7-2 to TRBJ2-3; no definite D call. V dropped 0 bases and J dropped 2 bases, with 15 bases sitting between them. Looked up from germline, CDR1 is SGHTA and CDR2 is FQGNSA. This CDR3 has 17 amino acids. The CDR3 coding sequence is TGTGCCAGCAGCTTAGCGATGGGTGTATGGGACACAGATACGCAGTATTTT. Translated: CASSLAMGVWDTDTQYF.

This rearrangement joins TRBV7-8 to TRBJ2-5, with 8 bases aligning to TRBD1. Trimming removed 6 bases from V and 0 bases from J; junction bases left unmatched: 6. This CDR3 comprises 15 residues. The germline CDR1 and CDR2 sequences are SGHVS and FQNEAQ. The CDR3 loop is CASRLTGAYQETQYF. The DNA for the CDR3 is TGTGCCAGCAGGCTGACAGGGGCGTACCAAGAGACCCAGTACTTC. Full variable domain (outside the CDR3, taken from reference TRBV7-8 and TRBJ2-5): GAGVSQSPRYKVAKRGQDVALRCDPISGHVSLFWYQQALGQGPEFLTYFQNEAQLDKSGLPSDRFFAERPEGSVSTLKIQRTQQEDSAVYLCASRLTGAYQETQYFGPGTRLLVL.

This clone was counted a single time. The chain employs TRBV2 and TRBJ1-5; possibly TRBD1 for D (6 bases). Trimming stripped 1 base from V and 7 bases from J, with 8 bases between. Germline V lookup: CDR1 SNHLY, CDR2 FYNNEI. The CDR3 spans 13 residues. The CDR3 protein is CASSEGGPQPQHF. The DNA of the CDR3 is TGTGCCAGCAGTGAAGGGGGGCCCCAGCCCCAGCATTTT.

This clone has just one count. J is TRBJ2-7 and V is TRBV6-1, with TRBD2 matching over 13 bases. Trimming cost V 3 bases and J 5 bases; bases outside gene matches: 10. Germline values: CDR1 MNHNS, CDR2 SASEGT. The CDR3 contains 17 residues. CDR3 in DNA: TGTGCCAGCAGTGAGGCCACTAGCGGGAGGGCCCGGAACGAGCAGTACTTC. It yields the protein CASSEATSGRARNEQYF.

This chain connects TRBV10-3 to TRBJ1-1, with 7 nucleotides matching TRBD1. The CDR3 has 15 amino acids. V lost 6 bases to trimming and J lost 5 bases; unmatched junction nucleotides: 12. Germline-derived CDR1 and CDR2 are ENHRY and SYGVKD. The chain's CDR3 is CAIRPGQERRTEAFF. The CDR3 DNA sequence: TGTGCCATCAGACCCGGACAGGAGAGAAGGACTGAAGCTTTCTTT.

A word on this clone: The sample holds other DNA sequences that translate to the same CDR3. This rearrangement joins TRBV28 to TRBJ2-1; D unclear. Germline V CDR1 and CDR2: MDHEN, SYDVKM. The V and J ends lost 3 bases and 0 bases respectively, with 6 bases between them. CDR3 length: 14 amino acids. Here the CDR3 DNA reads TGTGCCAGCAGTTTGACCGGCTCCTACAATGAGCAGTTCTTC. Its protein is CASSLTGSYNEQFF. Complete variable domain (other parts from reference TRBV28 and TRBJ2-1): DVKVTQSSRYLVKRTGEKVFLECVQDMDHENMFWYRQDPGLGLRLIYFSYDVKMKEKGDIPEGYSVSREKKERFSLILESASTNQTSMYLCASSLTGSYNEQFFGPGTRLTVL.

The chain is built from TRBV10-3 and TRBJ2-5; TRBD1 aligns across 7 bases. CDR3 length: 15 amino acids. V lost 3 bases, J lost 1 base, and 5 bases stayed unmatched. CDR1 is ENHRY, CDR2 SYGVKD, per germline. The CDR3 loop is CAISDSRTGQETQYF. The CDR3 DNA reads TGTGCCATCAGTGATTCCAGGACAGGCCAAGAGACCCAGTACTTC.

This clone was found once. The rearrangement uses TRBV5-1 and TRBJ2-7, with D maybe TRBD2 (6 bases). The V end lost 3 bases, the J end lost 1 base, and 20 bases lay between the germline ends. The CDR3 runs to 17 residues. Germline CDR1 is SGHRS and CDR2 is YFSETQ. Here the CDR3 reads CASSSFRRSSVSYEQYF. DNA for the CDR3: TGCGCCAGCAGCTCCTTCCGCCGTTCTAGCGTTTCCTACGAGCAGTACTTC.

This clone was counted ten times or more. CDR3 region: CASSVGTVNTGELFF. The CDR3 nucleotides read TGCGCCAGCAGTGTCGGGACAGTGAACACCGGGGAGCTGTTTTTT. The V gene is TRBV10-1, the J gene TRBJ2-2; 7 bases map to TRBD1. The ends lost 4 bases at V and 1 base at J; junction bases unmatched: 3. The length of the CDR3 is 15 residues. Germline V gene sequence: CDR1 WNHNN, CDR2 SYGVQD (reference sequence).

About this clone itself: This specimen includes other DNA sequences encoding the same CDR3. The chain links TRBV7-9 to TRBJ1-4, with D perhaps TRBD1 (5 bases). CDR3 length equals 15 residues. With 5 bases removed from V and 1 base from J, the gap between germline ends came to 11 bases. Germline CDR1 and CDR2: SEHNR and FQNEAQ (reference sequence). CDR3 DNA: TGTGCCAGCAGCCCAGGGAGGGGAACTAATGAAAAACTGTTTTTT. Translating it yields CASSPGRGTNEKLFF.

This sequence joins TRBV7-2 and TRBJ1-2; D gene ambiguous. V was shortened by 3 bases and J by 7 bases, with 12 bases between the two germline ends. CDR1 is SGHTA and CDR2 is FQGNSA in the germline V gene. There are 13 residues in the CDR3. CDR3 DNA: TGTGCCAGCAGCTTTTCGGGTCCTGGTGGCTACACCTTC. Translated: CASSFSGPGGYTF.

For this clone: This sequence may be a read error, since a much larger clone differs from it by one base. The chain carries TRBV7-9 and TRBJ1-2; D unresolved. Germline CDR1 is SEHNR and CDR2 is FQNEAQ (reference sequence). The CDR3 contains 14 residues. CDR3 in DNA: TGTGCCAGCAGCTTAGGCCAGTGGAACTATGGCCACACCTTC. Protein: CASSLGQWNYGHTF.

The V and J genes are TRBV28 and TRBJ2-1; 9 bases are shared with TRBD1. The CDR3 spans 12 residues. In germline, CDR1 is MDHEN, CDR2 SYDVKM. With 5 bases clipped from V and 10 bases from J, the junction kept 3 bases outside the gene matches. The CDR3 sequence is CASSGTGNEQFF. The CDR3 region has the DNA TGTGCCAGCAGTGGGACAGGGAACGAGCAGTTCTTC.

The chain combines TRBV9 with TRBJ1-4; D is ambiguous. The CDR3 sequence is 15 residues long. CDR1 and CDR2 from the germline V gene are SGDLS and YYNGEE. Trimming left V 0 bases short and J 4 bases short, with 10 bases between. Here the CDR3 reads CASSVGVHFNEKLFF. The CDR3 DNA reads as TGTGCCAGCAGCGTAGGGGTCCACTTTAATGAAAAACTGTTTTTT.

With regard to this clone: This likely reflects a read error, since a far larger clone is one base away. The chain uses TRBV11-2 and TRBJ1-2; D is ambiguous. The CDR3 is made up of 13 amino acids. Germline V gene data show CDR1 as SGHAT and CDR2 as FQNNGV. The germline V and J ends were trimmed by 0 bases and 2 bases, with 4 bases remaining between them. Written as DNA, the CDR3 is TGTGCCAGCAGCTTAGATCCGAACTATGGCTACACCTTC. This sequence encodes CASSLDPNYGYTF.